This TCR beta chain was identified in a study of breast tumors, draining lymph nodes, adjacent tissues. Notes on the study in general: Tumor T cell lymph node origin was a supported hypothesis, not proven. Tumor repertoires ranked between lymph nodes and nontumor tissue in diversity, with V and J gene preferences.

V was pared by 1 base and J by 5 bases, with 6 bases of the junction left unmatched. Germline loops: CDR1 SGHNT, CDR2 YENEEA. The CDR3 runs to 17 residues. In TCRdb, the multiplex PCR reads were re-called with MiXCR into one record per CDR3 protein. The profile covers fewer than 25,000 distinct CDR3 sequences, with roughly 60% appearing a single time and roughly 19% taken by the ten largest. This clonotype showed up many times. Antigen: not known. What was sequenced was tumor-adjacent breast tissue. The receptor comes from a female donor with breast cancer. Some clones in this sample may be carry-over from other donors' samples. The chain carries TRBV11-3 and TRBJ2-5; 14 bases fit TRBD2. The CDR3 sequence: CASSLGGTSGSDETQYF. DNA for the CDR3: TGTGCCAGCAGCTTAGGGGGGACTAGCGGGAGTGATGAGACCCAGTACTTC. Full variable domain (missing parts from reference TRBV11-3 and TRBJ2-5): EAGVVQSPRYKIIEKKQPVAFWCNPISGHNTLYWYLQNLGQGPELLIRYENEEAVDDSQLPKDRFSAERLKGVDSTLKIQPAELGDSAVYLCASSLGGTSGSDETQYFGPGTRLLVL.